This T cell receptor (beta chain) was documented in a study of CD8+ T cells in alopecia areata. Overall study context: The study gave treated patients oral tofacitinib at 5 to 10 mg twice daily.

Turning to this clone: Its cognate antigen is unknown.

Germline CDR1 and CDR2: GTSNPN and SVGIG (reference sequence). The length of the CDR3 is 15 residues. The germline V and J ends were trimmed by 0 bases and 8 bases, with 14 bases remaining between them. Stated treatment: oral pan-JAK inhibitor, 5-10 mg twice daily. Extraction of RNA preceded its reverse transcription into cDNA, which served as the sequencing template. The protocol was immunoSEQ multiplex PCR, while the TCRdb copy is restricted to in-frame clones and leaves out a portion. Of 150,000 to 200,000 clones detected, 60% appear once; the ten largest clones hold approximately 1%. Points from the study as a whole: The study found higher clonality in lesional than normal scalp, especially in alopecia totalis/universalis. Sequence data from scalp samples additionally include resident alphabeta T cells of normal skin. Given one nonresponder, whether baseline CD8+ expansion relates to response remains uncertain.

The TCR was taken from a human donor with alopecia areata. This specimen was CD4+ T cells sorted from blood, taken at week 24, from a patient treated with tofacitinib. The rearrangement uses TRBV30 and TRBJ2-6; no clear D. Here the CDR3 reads CAWSVRLPLSNVLTF. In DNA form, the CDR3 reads TGTGCCTGGAGTGTCAGGCTCCCTCTCTCCAACGTCCTGACTTTC.